This paragraph reports one T cell receptor (beta chain). Seattle patients were enrolled during active infection and followed longitudinally. The sample belongs to a study of blood T cell repertoires in COVID-19. Study information: The samples span acute and convalescent COVID-19 from the United States, Italy and Spain. PBMCs, B-cell-depleted T cells, or T cells provided the cDNA or gDNA that made up the material.

Here immunoSEQ multiplex PCR was the method, and the copy in TCRdb shows in-frame clones only, minus some. The sample lists about 250,000 clones, roughly 88% occurring once. V lost 5 bases to trimming and J lost 0 bases, with 15 bases between them. The CDR3 covers 16 residues. Germline lookup yields CDR1 SGHAT and CDR2 FQNNGV. This sequence joins TRBV11-2 and TRBJ2-3, with a weak D call TRBD2 (7 bases). The sample was peripheral blood. The clonotype was recovered from a woman aged 25 to 45 with COVID-19, enrolled during active disease. The CDR3 protein is CASSKEGGLSTDTQYF. Written as DNA, the CDR3 is TGTGCCAGCAGCAAAGAGGGGGGGCTGAGCACAGATACGCAGTATTTT.